Below are 30 T cell receptor beta chains sequenced from a single sample in a study of T cell responses to AZD1222 COVID-19 vaccine. Sequencing was performed with immunoSEQ multiplex PCR; in TCRdb, only in-frame clones are kept and a portion is missing. This sample has 120,000 to 150,000 clones; roughly 90% occur once, and the top ten carry 2.5% to 3.5%. This sample comprised peripheral blood, obtained on day 0 of AZD1222 vaccination. The receptor set was obtained from an adult in good health.

The gene calls are TRBV5-1 and TRBJ1-1; 12 bases are shared with TRBD1. V was clipped by 4 bases and J by 5 bases; unmatched bases: 9. Germline V gives CDR1 SGHRS, CDR2 YFSETQ. This CDR3 spans 16 amino acids. CDR3 sequence (DNA): TGCGCCAGCAGCAGACAGGGACAGGGGGCTTCAACTGAAGCTTTCTTT. Translated: CASSRQGQGASTEAFF.

The chain employs TRBV5-1 and TRBJ1-1; no clear D. The CDR3 extends over 14 amino acids. Trimming took off 2 bases at V and 0 bases at J, with 8 bases between the two ends. Germline V gene lookup returns CDR1 SGHRS and CDR2 YFSETQ. CDR3 sequence reads: CASSLQKMNTEAFF. CDR3 coding DNA: TGCGCCAGCAGCTTACAGAAGATGAACACTGAAGCTTTCTTT.

The chain combines TRBV15 with TRBJ1-1; TRBD1 might be the D (5 bases). Between the trimmed V and J ends, which lost 0 bases and 7 bases, there was a span of 15 bases. The CDR3 sequence is 15 residues long. In germline, CDR1 is LNHNV, CDR2 YYDKDF (reference sequence). The CDR3 DNA sequence: TGTGCCACCAGCAGAGATAGGGGAGCTATCGTTGAAGCTTTCTTT. It encodes CATSRDRGAIVEAFF.

The genes are TRBV5-1 and TRBJ1-1; D perhaps matches TRBD1 (6 bases). Deletions cut 4 bases from V and 1 base from J, with 14 bases between. The CDR3 has 15 amino acids. Germline V gives CDR1 SGHRS, CDR2 YFSETQ. The CDR3 DNA reads TGCGCCAGCAGCCCGGTTCAGGGGCCGAACACTGAAGCTTTCTTT. Its translation: CASSPVQGPNTEAFF.

The chain links TRBV10-3 to TRBJ1-4; no firm D call. There are 13 residues in the CDR3. Trimming cost V 3 bases and J 4 bases, with 6 bases left between them. Germline assignment: CDR1 ENHRY and CDR2 SYGVKD. CDR3 sequence: CAISDSLNEKLFF. The CDR3 coding sequence is TGTGCCATCAGTGACAGCCTTAATGAAAAACTGTTTTTT.

V is TRBV7-8 and J is TRBJ2-1; perhaps TRBD1 as D (6 bases). Trimming shortened V by 3 bases and J by 15 bases, and 21 bases separated the two germline ends. Germline CDR1 and CDR2: SGHVS and FQNEAQ. The CDR3 has 14 amino acids. CDR3 residues: CASSLARQATRGFF. In nucleotides, the CDR3 is TGTGCCAGCAGCTTGGCTAGACAGGCCACCCGGGGGTTCTTC.

This chain links TRBV5-1 with TRBJ2-5; 10 nucleotides match TRBD2. Germline loops: CDR1 SGHRS, CDR2 YFSETQ. V shed 1 base and J 3 bases; nucleotides not matched to a gene: 6. The CDR3 runs 16 residues. The CDR3: CASSLIPSGGEETQYF. DNA of the CDR3: TGCGCCAGCAGCTTGATTCCTAGCGGGGGCGAAGAGACCCAGTACTTC.

V and J are TRBV9 and TRBJ2-3, with TRBD2 identical over 9 bases. The V gene end was trimmed by 4 bases and the J gene end by 5 bases; junction bases not matched to a gene: 11. CDR1 SGDLS and CDR2 YYNGEE come from the germline V gene. This CDR3 has 16 residues. The CDR3, as DNA: TGTGCCAGCAGCCTCCAGGGGCGGGGGGGCCGAGATACGCAGTATTTT. Protein product: CASSLQGRGGRDTQYF.

V gene TRBV5-5 combines with J gene TRBJ1-2; 8 bases align to TRBD1. The trim removed 3 bases at V and 2 bases at J, leaving 3 bases unmatched. Germline values: CDR1 SGHKS, CDR2 YYEKEE (reference sequence). This CDR3 has 14 residues. CDR3 residues: CASSSWTGNYGYTF. In nucleotides, the CDR3 is TGTGCCAGCAGCTCCTGGACAGGGAACTATGGCTACACCTTC.

V is TRBV5-6 and J is TRBJ1-2; TRBD1 might be the D (6 bases). Germline CDR1 is SGHDT and CDR2 is YYEEEE. The CDR3 extends over 14 amino acids. Trimming cost V 4 bases and J 3 bases, with 13 bases left between them. CDR3 loop: CASSLTGVDYGYTF. The CDR3 DNA is TGTGCCAGCAGCCTGACAGGAGTGGACTATGGCTACACCTTC.

The chain employs TRBV9 and TRBJ2-1, with 16 bases lining up with TRBD2. Germline trimming cut 2 bases from V and 9 bases from J; bases unmatched to any gene: 5. The CDR3 is made up of 16 amino acids. Per the germline V gene, CDR1 is SGDLS and CDR2 is YYNGEE. The CDR3 DNA sequence: TGTGCCAGCAGCGTCCCCGGGACTAGCGGGGGGGGTGAGCAGTTCTTC. Residues: CASSVPGTSGGGEQFF.

The chain is built from TRBV2 and TRBJ1-2; D call uncertain. The CDR3 is 15 amino acids. V lost 2 bases to trimming and J lost 1 base, with 11 bases between them. Germline assignment: CDR1 SNHLY and CDR2 FYNNEI. CDR3 coding DNA: TGTGCCAGCAGTGAATCCCCCAACAATAACTATGGCTACACCTTC. Encoded protein: CASSESPNNNYGYTF.

The chain joins TRBV5-1 to TRBJ2-3, with D uncertain. CDR1 is SGHRS and CDR2 is YFSETQ in the germline V gene. The germline V and J ends were trimmed by 3 bases and 11 bases, with 19 bases remaining between them. The length of the CDR3 is 14 residues. The CDR3 sequence is CASSSTFRGNWQYF. The CDR3 nucleotides are TGCGCCAGCAGCTCCACCTTTCGAGGTAACTGGCAGTATTTT.

The chain is built from TRBV15 and TRBJ2-1; D perhaps matches TRBD2 (7 bases). The germline CDR1 and CDR2 sequences are LNHNV and YYDKDF (reference sequence). The CDR3 runs 16 residues. The germline V and J ends were trimmed by 0 bases and 4 bases, with 13 bases remaining between them. The CDR3 coding sequence is TGTGCCACCAGCAGAGATCGGGGGGCGGGATACAATGAGCAGTTCTTC. Protein: CATSRDRGAGYNEQFF.

The rearrangement uses TRBV27 and TRBJ2-2; D is undetermined. Per germline, CDR1 MNHEY and CDR2 SMNVEV (reference sequence). This CDR3 spans 14 amino acids. V was trimmed by 2 bases and J by 6 bases, leaving 10 bases between them. DNA for the CDR3: TGTGCCAGCAGTTTAGCCAGGTTCGCCGGGGAGCTGTTTTTT. Amino acids: CASSLARFAGELFF.

A word on this clone: The identical CDR3 is also encoded by other nucleotide sequences in the sample. This chain joins TRBV12-3 or TRBV12-4 and TRBJ1-3; D is ambiguous. V gave up 3 bases and J gave up 1 base, with 4 bases separating them. The CDR3 is 13 residues long. As DNA, the CDR3 is TGTGCCAGCAGTTTTCGATCTGGAAACACCATATATTTT. This gives the protein CASSFRSGNTIYF.

This chain links TRBV5-4 with TRBJ2-7; D is unclear. This CDR3 region has 11 residues. CDR1 is SGHNT, CDR2 YYREEE, per germline (reference sequence). V lost 1 base and J lost 3, with 2 bases in between. The CDR3 bases are TGTGCCAGCAGCTTGAACTACGAGCAGTACTTC. Residues: CASSLNYEQYF.

In its sample, this clone was seen once. The chain recombines TRBV2 with TRBJ1-2; D is unclear. V shed 3 bases and J shed 4 bases, with 6 bases lying between them. CDR1 is SNHLY and CDR2 is FYNNEI in the germline V gene. CDR3 length: 12 residues. The CDR3 nucleotides read TGTGCCAGCAGTGACCAAACCTATGGCTACACCTTC. Residues: CASSDQTYGYTF.

The rearrangement uses TRBV28 and TRBJ2-7, with D perhaps matching TRBD2 (5 bases). This CDR3 comprises 16 residues. Trimming left V 2 bases short and J 5 bases short, with 19 bases between. Germline V gene lookup returns CDR1 MDHEN and CDR2 SYDVKM. The CDR3 region has the DNA TGTGCCAGCAGTTTAGCTCGGGGTGTGATAGAGGACGAGCAGTACTTC. Encoded protein: CASSLARGVIEDEQYF.

The genes are TRBV5-1 and TRBJ2-1, with TRBD2 matching 11 bases. There are 15 residues in the CDR3. The germline CDR1 and CDR2 sequences are SGHRS and YFSETQ. The V segment lost 3 bases and the J segment 5 bases; nucleotides outside the gene matches: 4. The CDR3 nucleotides read TGCGCCAGCAGCTCGCTAGCGGGGGGAAACAATGAGCAGTTCTTC. This sequence encodes CASSSLAGGNNEQFF.

For the CDR3, the DNA is TGTGCCAGCAGTTTAGGGACGGAGCAGTTCTTC. Its translation: CASSLGTEQFF. The chain uses TRBV28 and TRBJ2-1, with D perhaps being TRBD1 or TRBD2 (5 bases each). Trimming cost V 2 bases and J 10 bases, with 6 bases left between them. Germline V CDR1 and CDR2: MDHEN, SYDVKM. The CDR3 covers 11 residues.

This chain joins TRBV28 and TRBJ1-1, with D perhaps TRBD1 (6 bases). The CDR3 spans 15 residues. Per germline, CDR1 MDHEN and CDR2 SYDVKM. With 6 bases removed from V and 1 base from J, the gap between germline ends came to 15 bases. The CDR3 loop reads CASSFPWGQNTEAFF. Here the CDR3 DNA reads TGTGCCAGCAGCTTTCCTTGGGGACAGAACACTGAAGCTTTCTTT.

This CDR3 reads CASSPGRANYGYTF. The CDR3 region has the DNA TGTGCCAGCAGCCCAGGGCGAGCTAACTATGGCTACACCTTC. V is TRBV7-3 and J is TRBJ1-2; maybe TRBD1 (5 bases). There are 14 residues in the CDR3. Trimming shortened V by 5 bases and J by 0 bases, and 10 bases separated the two germline ends. Germline CDR1 reads SGHTA; CDR2 reads FQGTGA.

For this clone: Germline and junction disagree at one end, which may indicate a read error. This chain connects TRBV13 to TRBJ2-7, with a weak D call TRBD2 (6 bases). Germline loops: CDR1 PRHDT, CDR2 FYEKMQ (reference sequence). The CDR3 is 14 residues long. CDR3: CASSPGLTSSEQYF. As DNA, the CDR3 is TGTGCCAGCAGCCCAGGACTAACCTCCTCCGAGCAGTACTTC.

The genes are TRBV20-1 and TRBJ2-7; 11 bases agree with TRBD2. The V segment lost 3 bases and the J segment 4 bases; nucleotides outside the gene matches: 8. There are 15 residues in the CDR3. The germline CDR1 and CDR2 sequences are DFQATT and SNEGSKA (reference sequence). CDR3: CSASGRLAGRYEQYF. In DNA form, the CDR3 reads TGCAGTGCTAGTGGGAGACTAGCGGGACGTTACGAGCAGTACTTC.

This chain connects TRBV12-5 to TRBJ1-2; D is unresolved. The CDR3 consists of 14 residues. Germline loops: CDR1 LGHNT, CDR2 FRNRAP. The V and J ends lost 2 bases and 5 bases respectively, with 12 bases between them. CDR3 DNA: TGTGCTAGTGGTTTGCTAGAGGGCAGATATGGCTACACCTTC. Encoded protein: CASGLLEGRYGYTF.

The gene calls are TRBV2 and TRBJ2-1, with 14 bases fitting TRBD2. V trimming: 6 bases; J trimming: 10 bases; junction bases outside the gene matches: 14. The CDR3 covers 17 residues. The germline CDR1 and CDR2 sequences are SNHLY and FYNNEI. CDR3 sequence (DNA): TGTGCCAGCAGAAACCCGTGGGGGACTAGCGGGAGAGACGAGCAGTTCTTC. Its protein product is CASRNPWGTSGRDEQFF.

J is TRBJ2-1 and V is TRBV20-1, with D possibly TRBD2 on 5 matching bases. The germline gives CDR1 DFQATT, CDR2 SNEGSKA (reference sequence). V lost 4 bases to trimming and J lost 10 bases, with 11 bases between them. The CDR3 totals 11 residues. The CDR3 protein is CSAISGWEQFF. The CDR3 DNA follows: TGCAGTGCTATATCGGGGTGGGAGCAGTTCTTC.

V gene TRBV19 combines with J gene TRBJ2-7, with D uncertain. The germline CDR1 and CDR2 sequences are LNHDA and SQIVND (reference sequence). The V and J ends lost 3 bases and 6 bases respectively, with 9 bases between them. The CDR3 covers 12 residues. The CDR3 coding sequence is TGTGCCAGTAGTATGGTGACGGGCGAGCAGTACTTC. It specifies CASSMVTGEQYF.

This chain joins TRBV7-6 and TRBJ2-5, with 10 bases fitting TRBD2. CDR1 SGHVS and CDR2 FNYEAQ come from the germline V gene. There are 14 residues in the CDR3. The ends lost 5 bases at V and 7 bases at J; junction bases unmatched: 7. The CDR3 region is CASSASGSRTTQYF. The CDR3 nucleotides read TGTGCCAGCAGCGCTAGCGGGAGTCGTACGACCCAGTACTTC.